This T cell receptor (beta chain) is from a study of T cell responses to AZD1222 COVID-19 vaccine. Study-wide background: Analysis merged second doses at about 4 or about 12 weeks. Findings and limits, study-wide: Females outnumbered males among donors, who were mostly white British; clonal diversity was possibly underestimated.

Trimming took off 5 bases at V and 7 bases at J, with 8 bases between the two ends. Germline lookup yields CDR1 SEHNR and CDR2 FQNEAQ (reference sequence). The CDR3 covers 11 residues. Some clones are missing from TCRdb's copy, which holds only in-frame ones; the method was immunoSEQ multiplex PCR. The sample lists about 110,000 clones; about 93% were seen once. With regard to this clone: No antigen is known for it. The sample contains more than one DNA sequence encoding this CDR3.

The input for sequencing was peripheral blood, taken on day 0 of AZD1222 vaccination. This TCR derives from an adult in good health. The gene calls are TRBV7-9 and TRBJ1-2; TRBD1 is a possible D gene (5 bases). The CDR3 DNA reads as TGTGCCAGCAGCCTGGGACTTGGCTACACCTTC. The encoded protein is CASSLGLGYTF.